This entry lists 25 T cell receptor beta chains sequenced from one sample in a study of blood T cell repertoires in COVID-19. The data were produced by immunoSEQ multiplex PCR, yet TCRdb's version contains in-frame clones alone and is incomplete. This sample carries about 250,000 clones, around four fifths of them seen once, and the ten largest clones take around 7.9%. Source material: peripheral blood. The receptor set was obtained from a man aged 40-49 years with active or convalescent COVID-19.

The chain combines TRBV5-1 with TRBJ2-5, with TRBD1 matching 8 bases. From germline, CDR1 is SGHRS and CDR2 YFSETQ. V shed 4 bases and J 2 bases; nucleotides not matched to a gene: 10. The CDR3 runs to 16 residues. CDR3 loop: CASSRSGQGPQETQYF. The CDR3 nucleotides read TGCGCCAGCAGCCGATCCGGACAGGGCCCACAAGAGACCCAGTACTTC.

This clone has a single count. V is TRBV30 and J is TRBJ2-5, with a tentative D call TRBD2 (5 bases). The length of the CDR3 is 14 residues. Germline values: CDR1 GTSNPN, CDR2 SVGIG (reference sequence). V lost 1 base and J 9 bases, leaving 18 bases between the germline ends. The CDR3 is CAWSGLSIHEAQYF. For the CDR3, the DNA is TGTGCCTGGAGTGGACTATCAATTCACGAGGCCCAGTACTTC.

The chain's CDR3 is CAWTPRVRNTEAFF. CDR3 nucleotide sequence: TGTGCCTGGACCCCCAGGGTCAGGAACACTGAAGCTTTCTTT. The chain has TRBV30 and TRBJ1-1, with D perhaps matching TRBD1 (5 bases). The V end lost 4 bases, the J end lost 1 base, and 13 bases lay between the germline ends. The CDR3 spans 14 residues. Germline lookup yields CDR1 GTSNPN and CDR2 SVGIG (reference sequence).

V usage is TRBV12-3 or TRBV12-4 and J usage is TRBJ2-7, with D unresolved. This CDR3 spans 12 amino acids. V was shortened by 4 bases and J by 0 bases, with 4 bases between the two germline ends. Written as DNA, the CDR3 is TGTGCCAGCAGTTCCCGCTCCTACGAGCAGTACTTC. Amino acids: CASSSRSYEQYF.

The V and J genes are TRBV4-2 and TRBJ2-3; a possible D gene is TRBD2 (5 bases). The V gene lost 0 bases and the J gene lost 2 bases, with 12 bases spanning the gap. In germline, CDR1 is LGHNA, CDR2 YNFKEQ. The CDR3 extends over 16 amino acids. This CDR3 is CASSQEFAGPTDTQYF. In DNA form, the CDR3 reads TGTGCCAGCAGCCAAGAGTTTGCGGGCCCCACAGATACGCAGTATTTT.

This clone was found a few times. The same CDR3 also results from other DNA sequences found in this sample. This sequence joins TRBV7-3 and TRBJ2-2; 12 bases line up with TRBD2. Germline trimming cut 3 bases from V and 4 bases from J; bases unmatched to any gene: 6. The CDR3 is 17 amino acids. From germline, CDR1 is SGHTA and CDR2 FQGTGA. The CDR3 protein is CASSLLAGGPGTGELFF. The CDR3 bases are TGTGCCAGCAGCTTGCTAGCGGGGGGGCCCGGCACCGGGGAGCTGTTTTTT.

The chain joins TRBV5-8 to TRBJ1-1; D is ambiguous. The CDR3 is 14 residues long. Germline CDR1 SGHTS, CDR2 YDEGEE. V lost 4 bases and J 4 bases, leaving 14 bases between the germline ends. The CDR3 nucleotides are TGTGCCAGCAGCCCACTTGCGGGAAGCACTGAAGCTTTCTTT. It yields the protein CASSPLAGSTEAFF.

The rearrangement links TRBV5-5 to TRBJ1-5; TRBD1 aligns across 8 bases. The germline V gene encodes CDR1 SGHKS and CDR2 YYEKEE (reference sequence). V shed 4 bases, J shed 4 bases, and the junction held 7 bases outside the gene matches. The CDR3 covers 15 residues. The CDR3 loop reads CASSQQGEGNQPQHF. CDR3 DNA: TGTGCCAGCAGCCAACAGGGGGAGGGTAATCAGCCCCAGCATTTT.

V is TRBV7-9 and J is TRBJ1-6; TRBD1 is a possible D gene (6 bases). V dropped 4 bases and J dropped 7 bases, with 20 bases sitting between them. Germline V gene data show CDR1 as SEHNR and CDR2 as FQNEAQ (reference sequence). This CDR3 has 17 residues. The CDR3 reads CASSSPITGTRNSPLHF. The CDR3 region has the DNA TGTGCCAGCAGCTCACCGATAACCGGGACAAGAAATTCACCCCTCCACTTT.

The chain carries TRBV24-1 and TRBJ2-3, with D possibly TRBD1 on 5 matching bases. CDR1 and CDR2 (germline): KGHDR, SFDVKD. Trimming cost V 5 bases and J 2 bases, with 7 bases left between them. This CDR3 is built from 13 residues. The CDR3, as DNA: TGTGCCACCAGTGGACAGAACACAGATACGCAGTATTTT. It specifies CATSGQNTDTQYF.

The CDR3 here is CAWSGRRQRGGHQSLKNIQYF. CDR3 in DNA: TGTGCCTGGAGTGGCCGCCGCCAGCGGGGGGGCCACCAGTCCCTCAAAAACATTCAGTACTTC. The chain employs TRBV30 and TRBJ2-4; 10 bases are shared with TRBD2. Germline-derived CDR1 and CDR2 are GTSNPN and SVGIG (reference sequence). V was pared by 1 base and J by 3 bases, with 21 bases of the junction left unmatched. The CDR3 consists of 21 residues.

The chain uses TRBV29-1 and TRBJ2-7; 8 bases match TRBD1. With 7 bases clipped from V and 6 bases from J, the junction kept 8 bases outside the gene matches. The CDR3 has 12 residues. Germline CDR1 and CDR2: SQVTM and ANQGSEA. CDR3 in amino acids: CSAGGQGSEQYF. DNA for the CDR3: TGCAGCGCCGGCGGACAGGGAAGCGAGCAGTACTTC.

The chain links TRBV5-1 to TRBJ2-7; TRBD2 matches 9 bases. Losses at the gene ends were 3 bases for V and 1 base for J; bases not matched to a gene: 5. Per germline, CDR1 SGHRS and CDR2 YFSETQ. This CDR3 contains 15 residues. This chain's CDR3 is CASSWQREASYEQYF. CDR3 nucleotide sequence: TGCGCCAGCAGCTGGCAGCGGGAGGCTTCCTACGAGCAGTACTTC.

The chain is built from TRBV11-2 and TRBJ2-2, with D hard to call. This CDR3 has 13 residues. Germline CDR1 is SGHAT and CDR2 is FQNNGV. Trimming stripped 5 bases from V and 5 bases from J, with 9 bases between. Written as DNA, the CDR3 is TGTGCCAGCAGCCTAAGAGCGACCGGGGAGCTGTTTTTT. Translated: CASSLRATGELFF.

V usage is TRBV30 and J usage is TRBJ1-2, with TRBD1 as a possible D gene (6 bases). The germline V gene has CDR1 GTSNPN and CDR2 SVGIG (reference sequence). This CDR3 has 13 residues. Trimming removed 8 bases from V and 3 bases from J, with 16 bases in between. The DNA of the CDR3 is TGTGCCAAGGACAGTCGAAACTACTATGGCTACACCTTC. Translating gives CAKDSRNYYGYTF.

This sequence joins TRBV7-3 and TRBJ1-6; D perhaps matches TRBD1 (5 bases). Germline V lookup: CDR1 SGHTA, CDR2 FQGTGA. The CDR3 extends over 15 amino acids. V lost 5 bases, J lost 11 bases, and 19 bases lay in between. CDR3 sequence: CASSLTGGTVAPLHF. CDR3 nucleotides: TGTGCCAGCAGCCTCACGGGCGGGACCGTCGCACCCCTCCACTTT.

The chain is built from TRBV6-5 and TRBJ1-5; D might be TRBD1 (6 bases). V was clipped by 5 bases and J by 4 bases, with 9 bases between them. Per germline, CDR1 MNHEY and CDR2 SVGAGI. The CDR3 spans 13 residues. The CDR3 is CASSRTVNQPQHF. The CDR3 DNA reads TGTGCCAGCAGTCGGACAGTTAATCAGCCCCAGCATTTT.

In its sample, this clone was seen a few times. The V and J genes are TRBV28 and TRBJ1-5, with 9 positions matching TRBD1. This CDR3 comprises 16 residues. Germline values: CDR1 MDHEN, CDR2 SYDVKM. V was clipped by 2 bases and J by 8 bases; unmatched bases: 10. Here the CDR3 reads CASSLMGQGILEPQHF. The DNA for the CDR3 is TGTGCCAGCAGTTTAATGGGACAGGGCATATTGGAGCCCCAGCATTTT.

The chain links TRBV5-1 to TRBJ2-1; 9 bases align to TRBD2. The CDR3 loop spans 16 amino acids. With 4 bases clipped from V and 6 bases from J, the junction kept 11 bases outside the gene matches. Germline V gene sequence: CDR1 SGHRS, CDR2 YFSETQ. CDR3 loop: CASSRGAGGTLNEQFF. Here the CDR3 DNA reads TGCGCCAGCAGCAGGGGTGCGGGAGGGACCCTCAATGAGCAGTTCTTC.

V gene TRBV28 combines with J gene TRBJ1-3; no clear D. The ends were cut back, 2 bases at V and 7 bases at J, with 9 bases in the middle. Germline CDR1 reads MDHEN; CDR2 reads SYDVKM. This CDR3 has 13 amino acids. The CDR3 nucleotides read TGTGCCAGCAGTTTAGCCGGGGAGAACACCATATATTTT. Its translation is CASSLAGENTIYF.

The chain employs TRBV6-2 or TRBV6-3 and TRBJ1-2, with 7 nucleotides matching TRBD1. The germline CDR1 and CDR2 sequences are MNHEY and SVGEGT. The ends lost 2 bases at V and 6 bases at J; junction bases unmatched: 3. The length of the CDR3 is 13 residues. The CDR3 loop is CASSYKGADGYTF. The CDR3 DNA follows: TGTGCCAGCAGTTACAAGGGGGCTGATGGCTACACCTTC.

V usage is TRBV5-1 and J usage is TRBJ2-4; D not resolved. Trimming took off 2 bases at V and 8 bases at J, with 17 bases between the two ends. Germline CDR1 reads SGHRS; CDR2 reads YFSETQ. The CDR3 is 15 amino acids. Written as DNA, the CDR3 is TGCGCCAGCAGCTTTGCAAGTGAGGCAAGTGACATTCAGTACTTC. It codes for CASSFASEASDIQYF.

The V gene is TRBV9, the J gene TRBJ2-2; the match to TRBD1 covers 7 bases. The length of the CDR3 is 14 residues. Germline V gene sequence: CDR1 SGDLS, CDR2 YYNGEE. Unmatched junction bases numbered 3, after V lost 0 bases and J lost 7 bases. CDR3 in amino acids: CASSVDRGNGELFF. The CDR3 DNA is TGTGCCAGCAGCGTAGACAGGGGTAACGGGGAGCTGTTTTTT.

This chain joins TRBV9 and TRBJ2-1, with TRBD1 matching over 10 bases. With V trimmed by 3 bases and J by 8 bases, 5 bases remained unmatched. The CDR3 has 14 amino acids. Per the germline V gene, CDR1 is SGDLS and CDR2 is YYNGEE. CDR3 amino acids: CASSAGQGVYEQFF. Written as DNA, the CDR3 is TGTGCCAGCAGCGCAGGACAGGGGGTCTATGAGCAGTTCTTC. Full variable domain (rest looked up from reference TRBV9 and TRBJ2-1): DSGVTQTPKHLITATGQRVTLRCSPRSGDLSVYWYQQSLDQGLQFLIQYYNGEERAKGNILERFSAQQFPDLHSELNLSSLELGDSALYFCASSAGQGVYEQFFGPGTRLTVL.

As DNA, the CDR3 is TGTGCCGGCGACAGGGATAATGGCTACACCTTC. Translating it yields CAGDRDNGYTF. This sequence joins TRBV30 and TRBJ1-2; 7 positions match TRBD1. This CDR3 spans 11 amino acids. The germline gives CDR1 GTSNPN, CDR2 SVGIG (reference sequence). Trimming removed 8 bases from V and 6 bases from J; junction bases left unmatched: 6.